These 20 T cell receptor beta chains originate from one sample sequenced in a study of vaccination and CD4 T cells after COVID-19. These receptors' antigens are unknown. An Oncomine TCR Beta short-read assay was used to sequence the DNA from cultured CD4+ T cells. TCRdb fed the PCR reads into MiXCR, producing one record per CDR3 protein. Here the sample spans roughly 24,000 distinct CDR3 sequences, 30% to 35% being singletons. Sample time point: late sampling 161 to 241 days after vaccination in a few convalescent patients. Treatment specified: approximately nine-day PBMC culture with coronavirus spike peptide pools or control peptides (ViraFEST assay). This sample comprised CD4+ T cells from blood, cultured in vitro, obtained about 7 months after SARS-CoV-2 vaccination. These receptors all stem from a human donor who had recovered from COVID-19.

This clonotype was recorded once. The chain combines TRBV2 with TRBJ2-7, with D tentatively TRBD2 (6 bases). Germline V gives CDR1 SNHLY, CDR2 FYNNEI. This CDR3 region has 12 residues. V dropped 6 bases and J dropped 2 bases, with 8 bases sitting between them. The CDR3 region has the DNA TGTGCCAGCAGGGGGGGTACCTACGAGCAGTACTTC. This codes for CASRGGTYEQYF.

V usage is TRBV20-1 and J usage is TRBJ2-7, with 7 bases identical to TRBD2. The J segment lost 6 bases and the V segment lost 4 bases, leaving 3 bases of the junction unmatched. CDR1 is DFQATT and CDR2 is SNEGSKA in the germline V gene (reference sequence). The CDR3 totals 11 residues. The CDR3 DNA reads TGCAGTGCTATGCCGGGAGGCGAGCAGTACTTC. It encodes CSAMPGGEQYF.

Judged by abundance, this clonotype is medium-sized. The chain joins TRBV6-1 to TRBJ1-6; D gene ambiguous. This CDR3 contains 13 residues. The V end was cut by 6 bases, the J end by 7 bases, with 10 bases between. The germline V gene has CDR1 MNHNS and CDR2 SASEGT. This CDR3 is CASRDYGNSPLHF. For the CDR3, the DNA is TGTGCCAGCAGGGACTATGGAAATTCACCCCTCCACTTT.

V usage is TRBV15 and J usage is TRBJ2-2; tentative D call: TRBD2 (6 bases). V was clipped by 7 bases and J by 7 bases, with 22 bases between them. This CDR3 has 16 amino acids. Germline V lookup: CDR1 LNHNV, CDR2 YYDKDF (reference sequence). CDR3 DNA: TGTGCCACCAACAGTCCTCAGGAGGGCTGGAACGGGGAGCTGTTTTTT. Its translation is CATNSPQEGWNGELFF.

This chain joins TRBV6-6 and TRBJ2-3, with D hard to call. V lost 6 bases and J 6 bases, leaving 13 bases between the germline ends. Germline values: CDR1 MNHNY, CDR2 SVGAGI (reference sequence). This CDR3 has 13 residues. DNA of the CDR3: TGTGCCAGCAGCCCAGACTCCGGGGATACGCAGTATTTT. It encodes CASSPDSGDTQYF.

The chain recombines TRBV10-3 with TRBJ1-1; 8 nucleotides align to TRBD1. V lost 0 bases to trimming and J lost 0 bases; unmatched junction nucleotides: 0. This CDR3 region has 15 residues. Germline V gene sequence: CDR1 ENHRY, CDR2 SYGVKD. CDR3 DNA sequence: TGTGCCATCAGTGAGTCGGACAGGGTGAACACTGAAGCTTTCTTT. Its translation is CAISESDRVNTEAFF.

By share, this clonotype ranks as large (0.1 to 1%). V and J are TRBV18 and TRBJ2-5, with TRBD1 matching over 8 bases. The CDR3 contains 14 residues. Germline V gene lookup returns CDR1 KGHSH and CDR2 LQKENI. V was pared by 3 bases and J by 5 bases, with 5 bases of the junction left unmatched. CDR3 region: CASSPGQGFETQYF. The CDR3 DNA reads TGTGCCAGCTCACCTGGACAGGGTTTTGAGACCCAGTACTTC.

V usage is TRBV6-2 or TRBV6-3 and J usage is TRBJ2-5, with a tentative D call TRBD1 (6 bases). The V gene's germline CDR1 is MNHEY and CDR2 SVGEGT. Trimming shortened V by 0 bases and J by 5 bases, and 13 bases separated the two germline ends. The CDR3 runs 15 residues. This CDR3 is CASSYSRGSRETQYF. The CDR3 region has the DNA TGTGCCAGCAGTTACTCGAGGGGGTCTCGGGAGACCCAGTACTTC.

The chain combines TRBV6-2 or TRBV6-3 with TRBJ2-1; TRBD2 aligns across 7 bases. The ends lost 7 bases at V and 1 base at J; junction bases unmatched: 10. Germline V lookup: CDR1 MNHEY, CDR2 SVGEGT. This CDR3 comprises 16 residues. In DNA form, the CDR3 reads TGTGCCAGCACTAAGTGGGGCGGGAGTTCCTACAATGAGCAGTTCTTC. This translates into CASTKWGGSSYNEQFF.

The sample holds a few counts of this clonotype. V is TRBV6-5 and J is TRBJ2-7; 7 nucleotides align to TRBD2. Germline V CDR1 and CDR2: MNHEY, SVGAGI. Unmatched junction bases numbered 4, after V lost 3 bases and J lost 5 bases. The CDR3 has 13 residues. The CDR3 DNA follows: TGTGCCAGCAGTTATCGGGCGGGGGACGAGCAGTACTTC. This codes for CASSYRAGDEQYF.

V and J are TRBV4-2 and TRBJ1-2; D gene uncertain. The length of the CDR3 is 14 residues. Per the germline V gene, CDR1 is LGHNA and CDR2 is YNFKEQ. The V end lost 0 bases, the J end lost 6 bases, and 11 bases lay between the germline ends. The CDR3 here is CASSQESPSDGYTF. CDR3 coding DNA: TGTGCCAGCAGCCAAGAGTCACCCTCCGATGGCTACACCTTC.

The chain carries TRBV6-1 and TRBJ2-7; D not resolved. The CDR3 is made up of 15 amino acids. V was shortened by 6 bases and J by 0 bases, with 15 bases between the two germline ends. CDR1 and CDR2 from the germline V gene are MNHNS and SASEGT. CDR3 region: CASRKDPTGSYEQYF. The CDR3 nucleotides are TGTGCCAGCAGGAAGGACCCGACGGGCTCCTACGAGCAGTACTTC.

This clonotype occurred a few times. This chain connects TRBV6-1 to TRBJ1-5, with D unresolved. The V gene's germline CDR1 is MNHNS and CDR2 SASEGT. This CDR3 region has 14 residues. Trimming left V 6 bases short and J 3 bases short, with 12 bases between. This CDR3 reads CASRESNYNQPQHF. The CDR3 nucleotides read TGTGCCAGCAGGGAGTCCAATTACAATCAGCCCCAGCATTTT.

This sequence joins TRBV28 and TRBJ1-5; the D is unclear. The CDR3 runs to 15 residues. Trimming cost V 2 bases and J 4 bases, with 12 bases left between them. Germline V gives CDR1 MDHEN, CDR2 SYDVKM. CDR3 in amino acids: CASSLLAGRNQPQHF. For the CDR3, the DNA is TGTGCCAGCAGTTTACTGGCAGGAAGGAATCAGCCCCAGCATTTT.

This chain connects TRBV27 to TRBJ2-1; 9 bases are a match to TRBD2. This CDR3 is 16 amino acids long. The germline V gene encodes CDR1 MNHEY and CDR2 SMNVEV (reference sequence). After removal of 4 bases from V and 1 base from J, the junction contained 5 bases not matched to a gene. CDR3 nucleotide sequence: TGTGCCAGCAGTTGGCTGAGCGGGAGGTCCTACAATGAGCAGTTCTTC. It specifies CASSWLSGRSYNEQFF.

The V and J genes are TRBV7-8 and TRBJ2-1; 7 nucleotides line up with TRBD2. This CDR3 spans 20 amino acids. V trimming: 1 base; J trimming: 0 bases; junction bases outside the gene matches: 15. In germline, CDR1 is SGHVS, CDR2 FQNEAQ. The chain's CDR3 is CASSLGLTSERLSSYNEQFF. The CDR3 nucleotides read TGTGCCAGCAGCTTAGGACTCACTAGCGAGCGCCTTAGCTCCTACAATGAGCAGTTCTTC.

This clonotype was detected a few times. The chain links TRBV6-1 to TRBJ1-2, with 8 bases that match TRBD1. Germline CDR1 reads MNHNS; CDR2 reads SASEGT. This CDR3 has 12 amino acids. Unmatched junction bases numbered 1, after V lost 4 bases and J lost 6 bases. CDR3 coding DNA: TGTGCCAGCAGTGTGACAGGGGATGGCTACACCTTC. It encodes CASSVTGDGYTF.

Judged by abundance, this clonotype is medium-sized (0.01 to 0.1%). The chain is built from TRBV20-1 and TRBJ1-5; 7 bases match TRBD1. The CDR3 is 14 amino acids. Looked up from germline, CDR1 is DFQATT and CDR2 is SNEGSKA (reference sequence). The J segment lost 3 bases and the V segment lost 3 bases, leaving 5 bases of the junction unmatched. In DNA form, the CDR3 reads TGCAGTGCTAGGGTGACAGGGTCCAATCAGCCCCAGCATTTT. As protein: CSARVTGSNQPQHF.

This chain uses TRBV20-1 with TRBJ2-1; D may be TRBD2 (6 bases). The V gene lost 6 bases and the J gene lost 6 bases, with 18 bases spanning the gap. This CDR3 comprises 14 residues. Per germline, CDR1 DFQATT and CDR2 SNEGSKA (reference sequence). Here the CDR3 DNA reads TGCAGTGCGCCACTAGCAATGTGGGGCAATGAGCAGTTCTTC. Its protein product is CSAPLAMWGNEQFF.

This clonotype was observed a few times. The chain links TRBV7-2 to TRBJ2-3; 9 positions agree with TRBD2. CDR3 length: 14 amino acids. V shed 5 bases and J 6 bases; nucleotides not matched to a gene: 6. Germline CDR1 SGHTA, CDR2 FQGNSA. In nucleotides, the CDR3 is TGTGCCAGCAGCCTTAGCGGGAGAAGGGATACGCAGTATTTT. Its protein product is CASSLSGRRDTQYF.